This paragraph covers one TCR beta chain sequence. This entry belongs to a study of blood T cell repertoires in COVID-19. Libraries were prepared by immunoSEQ multiplex PCR; TCRdb keeps only in-frame clonotypes and omits some of them. The sample has 250,000 to 300,000 clones; 75% to 90% are singletons. Germline assignment: CDR1 KGHDR and CDR2 SFDVKD. The V gene end was trimmed by 4 bases and the J gene end by 2 bases; junction bases not matched to a gene: 7. This CDR3 region has 16 residues. The receptor's source is a man in his fifties or sixties who had recovered from COVID-19. The chain joins TRBV24-1 to TRBJ1-5, with 7 bases that match TRBD1. Source material: peripheral blood. Here the CDR3 DNA reads TGTGCCACCAGTGACCGCAGGGGGTCTGGCAATCAGCCCCAGCATTTT. This encodes CATSDRRGSGNQPQHF.